Given below is one T cell receptor beta chain in context. Antigen specificity is unknown. Sorted subsets were amplified in replicate PCRs using approximately 0.2 ug DNA, around 30,000 T cell genomes. Sequenced by immunoSEQ multiplex PCR; TCRdb stores in-frame clones only, minus some. In the table there are millions of clones, approximately 93% of which are singletons. Germline values: CDR1 SQVTM, CDR2 ANQGSEA. The junction had 3 bases not matched to a gene; V was cut back by 5 bases and J by 6 bases. There are 12 residues in the CDR3. The sample is drawn from a study of shared clonotypes between healthy human individuals. The study, taken as a whole, reports: Naive CD4 clonotypes were shared across a handful of donors at around 5%.

The rearrangement joins TRBV29-1 to TRBJ1-2; 10 bases are a match to TRBD1. The source material was naive CD4+ T cells from PBMCs. Sample subset: CD45RA+ positively selected. This clonotype was obtained from a man between 18 and 29 years old in good health. Some clones in this sample may be carry-over from other donors' samples. The CDR3 loop reads CSVPDRGDGYTF. In DNA form, the CDR3 reads TGCAGCGTTCCGGACAGGGGGGATGGCTACACCTTC.